The subject of this entry is one T cell receptor beta chain. V lost 2 bases, J lost 1 base, and 6 bases lay in between. The CDR3 loop spans 14 amino acids. In germline, CDR1 is KGHSH, CDR2 LQKENI. This record comes from a study of blood T cell repertoires in COVID-19. At the level of the study: Italy, Spain and the United States were the sources of the convalescent and acute COVID-19 samples. T cells, B-cell-depleted T cells, or PBMCs provided the cDNA or gDNA that served as material.

How the authors handled the data: Reference gene primer amplification yielded estimated nucleated cell counts. Sequencing was performed with immunoSEQ multiplex PCR; in TCRdb, only in-frame clones are kept and a portion is missing. That table furnishes V, J and clone size, whereas the DNA furnished D and trimming. This sample has a few hundred thousand clones, with roughly 88% found just once. Sequencing input: peripheral blood. The chain joins TRBV18 to TRBJ1-5; D is unclear. The sequence was collected from a woman aged 50 to 60 with acute or convalescent COVID-19. CDR3 DNA sequence: TGTGCCAGCTCACCATTGGCCAGCAATCAGCCCCAGCATTTT. It encodes CASSPLASNQPQHF.